This T cell receptor beta chain comes out of a study of T cells in women clearing cervical HPV infection. Overall study findings and caveats: Cases carried less TRBV6-7 than controls: approximately 0.1% versus 0.16%. CIN3+ cases had significantly higher TCR repertoire richness than controls, but evenness did not differ. A classifier using richness and V gene abundances reached an AUC of around 0.83.

HPV was found by MY09/MY11 PCR and dot-blot genotyping. Using immunoSEQ multiplex PCR, the repertoire was profiled, and TCRdb retains in-frame clones only, with some absent. Across roughly 34,000 clones, the top ten clones capture roughly 7.3% of the sample. This CDR3 is built from 13 residues. From germline, CDR1 is KGHSH and CDR2 LQKENI. V was clipped by 2 bases and J by 3 bases, with 4 bases between them. By frequency, this clone is medium-sized. Its antigen is still unknown. The read ends 3 residues before the CDR3 terminus; that terminus is restored from the germline J gene. The rearrangement uses TRBV18 and TRBJ2-2; no clear D gene. Sequenced material: blood buffy coat. This clonotype originated in a woman aged 18 to 75 with a cervical HPV16 infection that either progressed to CIN3+ or cleared (not recorded which). The CDR3: CASSPEDTGELFF. CDR3 bases read: TGTGCCAGCTCACCAGAGGACACCGGGGAG.